These T cell receptor beta chains were read from a single sample in a study of CD8 T cells in Susac syndrome. TCRdb passed the immunoSEQ multiplex PCR reads through MiXCR, listing each CDR3 protein once. Altogether approximately 300,000 distinct CDR3 sequences are present, about 89% being singletons, with the ten largest covering around 0.18%. Sequencing was carried out using CD8+ T cells from PBMCs. Receptors were obtained from a human donor with multiple sclerosis. CDR3s leave out the opening cysteine and the closing phenylalanine or tryptophan. The D gene is left open where the match is weak.

D gene	V gene	CDR3 protein
TRBD1	TRBV5-4	ASSLWEDRGLFWGYT
.	TRBV19	ASRFGTHRGTEAF
.	TRBV4-3	ASSQEEGWGETQY
.	TRBV7-9	ASTMVAEQF
TRBD1	TRBV5-4	ASSLGVAGGAYEQY
.	TRBV12-3/TRBV12-4	ASSLISIEQY
.	TRBV4-2	ASSRRADEQF
TRBD2	TRBV6-1	ASEGGPSGSYEQY
.	TRBV3-1	ASSRRLDTTTEAF
.	TRBV3-1	ASSQPHEGTYEQY
.	TRBV30	AWSVHGSSSDTQY
.	TRBV30	AWSSGDFSEAF
TRBD1	TRBV28	ASSLWAGGEKDEQY
TRBD1	TRBV7-9	ASSPVGQAYNEQF